This T cell receptor (beta chain) was identified during a study of CD8 T cells in Susac syndrome. The CDR3 spans 18 residues. Trimming cost V 4 bases and J 2 bases; bases outside gene matches: 11. Per the germline V gene, CDR1 is SNHLY and CDR2 is FYNNEI. An amount of RNA that ranged from roughly 0.5 to 1 ug was reverse transcribed with random hexamers. Amplification of TCR beta CDR3 used immunoSEQ multiplex PCR across 54 Vbeta and 13 Jbeta. TCRdb analysed the immunoSEQ multiplex PCR reads with MiXCR anew, one entry per CDR3 protein. The sample holds fewer than 250,000 distinct CDR3 sequences, approximately 93% seen once. From blood CD8+ and CD4+ T cells, TCR beta sequences were generated. Negative isolation yielded CD8+ and CD4+ T cells; FACS enriched TEMRA cells.

Source material: CD4+ T cells from PBMCs. The source is a human donor in good health. The V call is TRBV2, the J call TRBJ2-4, with 10 bases matching TRBD2. The CDR3 coding sequence is TGTGCCAGCAGTGCCCTCCTCAGCGGGGGGGCGACCAAAAACATTCAGTACTTC. Its protein is CASSALLSGGATKNIQYF.